Given below is one T cell receptor beta chain in context. These data originate in a study of blood T cell repertoires in COVID-19. As for the study in general: The United States, Italy and Spain were the sources of the acute and convalescent COVID-19 samples. Sources were T cells, B-cell-depleted T cells, or PBMCs; the material itself was cDNA or gDNA.

Authors' processing steps: Amplifying reference gene primers gave estimates of nucleated cell counts. Profiling relied on immunoSEQ multiplex PCR, and the TCRdb table lists in-frame clones only, not all of them. V, J and clone size reflect that table, while D and trimming were determined from the DNA. This sample has around 50,000 clones, with around 78% found just once. The sequencing input was peripheral blood. The source is a human donor in a cohort sampled during active COVID-19.

This chain's CDR3 is CASSRGGSSEAFF. In DNA, the CDR3 is TGTGCCAGCAGCCGCGGGGGATCATCTGAAGCTTTCTTT. J is TRBJ1-1 and V is TRBV7-3; a weak D match, TRBD1 (5 bases). The ends were cut back, 5 bases at V and 6 bases at J, with 13 bases in the middle. The CDR3 length is 13 residues. Germline assignment: CDR1 SGHTA and CDR2 FQGTGA.